The T cell receptor (beta chain) under discussion was sequenced for a study of blood T cell repertoires in COVID-19. The cohort comprised adults aged 18 to 89 years residing in some 24 US areas. Clones were sequenced by immunoSEQ multiplex PCR, and TCRdb holds only the in-frame ones, with some missing. Seen here are 270,000 or so clones, more than 80% observed once, and the top ten hold roughly 4%. The CDR3 consists of 15 residues. Trimming removed 4 bases from V and 2 bases from J, with 12 bases in between. The germline V gene has CDR1 SGHVS and CDR2 FQNEAQ. Specimen: PBMCs or T cells enriched from blood (not recorded which). The TCR originated in a woman in her twenties or thirties with acute COVID-19. The chain has TRBV7-8 and TRBJ2-1; TRBD2 is a possible D gene (6 bases). CDR3: CASSSMTRAYNEQFF. CDR3 bases: TGTGCCAGCAGCTCCATGACTAGGGCCTACAATGAGCAGTTCTTC.